These T cell receptor beta chains were read from a single sample in a study of chemoradiotherapy in HPV16-positive cancers. Here immunoSEQ multiplex PCR was the method, and the copy in TCRdb shows in-frame clones only, minus some. The table records approximately 38,000 clones, around 80% of them present only once. The source was blood, collected from a patient who underwent chemoradiotherapy. The receptors originated from a human donor with HPV-associated anogenital cancer. CDR3s leave out the opening cysteine and the closing phenylalanine or tryptophan.

v_call cdr3_length cdr3_aa
TRBV5-4 13 ASSLGRSGTSEQY
TRBV7-9 11 ASRSNSNQPQH
TRBV25-1 10 ASSELRGGYT
TRBV7-9 12 ASSLVGRGEKLF
TRBV7-2 13 ASSLVAGRGGNLF
TRBV6-5 14 ASSYWGGQGGSPLH
TRBV10-3 14 AISVGGQSNTGELF
TRBV2 13 ASRPQGAHSYEQY
TRBV19 13 ASRSGGQGGDGYT
TRBV7-8 12 ASSTGNSGNTIY
TRBV4-3 14 ASSQGHGGSEDEQY
TRBV29-1 14 SVEDRASGGGGEQF
TRBV7-9 13 ASSSSTLAKNIQY
TRBV2 11 ASEGDRNTEAF
TRBV7-2 12 ASSLGTVNTEAF
TRBV19 12 ASSINWVDTEAF